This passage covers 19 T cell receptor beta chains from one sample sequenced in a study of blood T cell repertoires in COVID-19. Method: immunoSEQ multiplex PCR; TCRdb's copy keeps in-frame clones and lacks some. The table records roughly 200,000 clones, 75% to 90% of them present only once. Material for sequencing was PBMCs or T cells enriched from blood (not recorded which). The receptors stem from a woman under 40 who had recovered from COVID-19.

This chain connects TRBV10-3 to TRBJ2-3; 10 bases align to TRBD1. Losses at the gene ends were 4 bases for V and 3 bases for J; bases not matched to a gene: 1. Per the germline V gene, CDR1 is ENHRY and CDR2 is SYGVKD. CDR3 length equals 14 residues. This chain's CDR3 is CAISGGQGTDTQYF. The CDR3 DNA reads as TGTGCCATCAGTGGGGGACAGGGGACAGATACGCAGTATTTT.

The CDR3 region has the DNA TGTGCCAGCTGGGAACTAGTGCTGGGAGATACGCAGTATTTT. Protein sequence: CASWELVLGDTQYF. The rearrangement links TRBV6-5 to TRBJ2-3, with a tentative D call TRBD2 (5 bases). Germline V CDR1 and CDR2: MNHEY, SVGAGI. The CDR3 runs 14 residues. Trimming removed 8 bases from V and 5 bases from J, with 17 bases in between.

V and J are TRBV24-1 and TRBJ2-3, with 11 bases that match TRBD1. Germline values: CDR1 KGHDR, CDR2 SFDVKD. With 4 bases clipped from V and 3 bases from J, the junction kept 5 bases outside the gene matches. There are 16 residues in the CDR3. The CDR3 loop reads CATSDPGDRGTDTQYF. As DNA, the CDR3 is TGTGCCACCAGTGACCCAGGGGACAGGGGGACAGATACGCAGTATTTT.

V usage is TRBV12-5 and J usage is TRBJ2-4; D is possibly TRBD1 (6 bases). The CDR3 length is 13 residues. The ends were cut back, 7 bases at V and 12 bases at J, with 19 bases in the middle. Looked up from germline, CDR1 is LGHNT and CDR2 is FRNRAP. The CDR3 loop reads CASAPGTTKGQYF. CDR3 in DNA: TGTGCTAGTGCCCCCGGGACAACGAAGGGTCAGTACTTC. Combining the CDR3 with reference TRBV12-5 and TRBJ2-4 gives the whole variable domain DARVTQTPRHKVTEMGQEVTMRCQPILGHNTVFWYRQTMMQGLELLAYFRNRAPLDDSGMPKDRFSAEMPDATLATLKIQPSEPRDSAVYFCASAPGTTKGQYFGAGTRLSVL.

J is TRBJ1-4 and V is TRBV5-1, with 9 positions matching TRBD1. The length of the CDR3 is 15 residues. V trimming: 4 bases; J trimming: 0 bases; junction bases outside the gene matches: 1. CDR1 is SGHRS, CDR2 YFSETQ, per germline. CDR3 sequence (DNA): TGCGCCAGCAGCAGGGACAGGGCAACTAATGAAAAACTGTTTTTT. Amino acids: CASSRDRATNEKLFF.

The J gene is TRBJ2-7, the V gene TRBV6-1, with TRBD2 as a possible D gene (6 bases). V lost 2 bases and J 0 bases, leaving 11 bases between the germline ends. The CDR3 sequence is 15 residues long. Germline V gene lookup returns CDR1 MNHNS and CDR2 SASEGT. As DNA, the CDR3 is TGTGCCAGCAGTGAACGGACTACAGGCTCCTACGAGCAGTACTTC. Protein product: CASSERTTGSYEQYF.

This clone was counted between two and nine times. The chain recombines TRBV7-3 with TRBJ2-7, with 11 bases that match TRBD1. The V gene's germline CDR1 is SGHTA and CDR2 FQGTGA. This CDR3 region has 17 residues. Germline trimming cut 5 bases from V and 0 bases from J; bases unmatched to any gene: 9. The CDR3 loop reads CASSLGTGGMSSYEQYF. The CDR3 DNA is TGTGCCAGCAGCCTAGGGACAGGGGGAATGAGCTCCTACGAGCAGTACTTC. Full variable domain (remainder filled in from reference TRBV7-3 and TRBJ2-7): GAGVSQTPSNKVTEKGKYVELRCDPISGHTALYWYRQSLGQGPEFLIYFQGTGAADDSGLPNDRFFAVRPEGSVSTLKIQRTERGDSAVYLCASSLGTGGMSSYEQYFGPGTRLTVT.

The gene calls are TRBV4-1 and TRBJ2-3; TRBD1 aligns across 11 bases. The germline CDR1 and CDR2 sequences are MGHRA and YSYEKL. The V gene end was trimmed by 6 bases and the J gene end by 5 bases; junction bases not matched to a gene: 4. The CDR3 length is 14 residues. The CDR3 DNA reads TGCGCCAGCAGGGACAGGGGGCACGGAGATACGCAGTATTTT. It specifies CASRDRGHGDTQYF.

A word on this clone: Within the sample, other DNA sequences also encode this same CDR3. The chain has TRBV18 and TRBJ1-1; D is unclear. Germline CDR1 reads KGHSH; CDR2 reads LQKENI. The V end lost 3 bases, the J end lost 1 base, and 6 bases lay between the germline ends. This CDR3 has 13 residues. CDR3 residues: CASSPGRNTEAFF. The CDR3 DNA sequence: TGTGCCAGCTCACCGGGCAGGAACACTGAAGCTTTCTTT.

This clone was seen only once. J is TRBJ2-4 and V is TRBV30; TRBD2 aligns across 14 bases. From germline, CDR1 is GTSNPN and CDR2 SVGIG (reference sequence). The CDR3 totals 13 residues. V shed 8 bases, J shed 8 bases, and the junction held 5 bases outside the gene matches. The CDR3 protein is CAAGTSGSYIQYF. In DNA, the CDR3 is TGTGCCGCAGGGACTAGCGGGAGTTACATTCAGTACTTC.

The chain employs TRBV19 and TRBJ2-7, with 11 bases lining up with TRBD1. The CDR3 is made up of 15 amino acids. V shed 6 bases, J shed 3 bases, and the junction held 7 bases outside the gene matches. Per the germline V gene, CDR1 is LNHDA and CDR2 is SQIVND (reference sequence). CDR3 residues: CASRKQGQGGYEQYF. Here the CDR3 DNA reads TGTGCCAGTAGAAAACAGGGACAGGGGGGCTACGAGCAGTACTTC.

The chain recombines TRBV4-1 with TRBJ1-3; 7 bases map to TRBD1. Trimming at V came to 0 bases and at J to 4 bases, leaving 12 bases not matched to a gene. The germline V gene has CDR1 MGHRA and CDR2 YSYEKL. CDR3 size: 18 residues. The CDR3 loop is CASSQDQRQGGFGNTIYF. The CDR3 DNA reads TGCGCCAGCAGCCAAGACCAGAGACAGGGAGGTTTCGGAAACACCATATATTTT.

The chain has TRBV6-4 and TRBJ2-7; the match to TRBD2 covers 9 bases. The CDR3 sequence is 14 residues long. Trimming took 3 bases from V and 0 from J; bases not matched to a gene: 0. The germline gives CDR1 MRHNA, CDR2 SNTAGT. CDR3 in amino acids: CASSETSGSYEQYF. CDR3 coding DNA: TGTGCCAGCAGTGAGACTAGCGGCTCCTACGAGCAGTACTTC.

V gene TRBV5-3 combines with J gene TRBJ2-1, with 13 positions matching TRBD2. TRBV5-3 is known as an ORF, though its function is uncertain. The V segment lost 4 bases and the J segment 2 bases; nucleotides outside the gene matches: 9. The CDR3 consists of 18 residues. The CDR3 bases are TGTGCCAGAAGCCGGGGACTAGCGGGACCGGATGCCTACAATGAGCAGTTCTTC. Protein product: CARSRGLAGPDAYNEQFF.

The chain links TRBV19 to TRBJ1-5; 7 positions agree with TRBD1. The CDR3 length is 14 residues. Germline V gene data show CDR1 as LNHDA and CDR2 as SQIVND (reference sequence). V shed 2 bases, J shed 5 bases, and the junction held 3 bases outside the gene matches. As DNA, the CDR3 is TGTGCCAGTAGTATAAGGCAGGGGGATCAGCCCCAGCATTTT. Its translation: CASSIRQGDQPQHF.

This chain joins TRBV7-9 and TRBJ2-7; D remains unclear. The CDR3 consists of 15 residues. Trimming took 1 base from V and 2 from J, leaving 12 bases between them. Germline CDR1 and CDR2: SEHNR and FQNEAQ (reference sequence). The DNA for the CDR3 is TGTGCCAGCAGCTTAGGGGCAGGCACCGCCTACGAGCAGTACTTC. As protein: CASSLGAGTAYEQYF.

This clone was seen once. CDR3 DNA: TGTGCCAGCAGCTCCTTTAAGGGGCGCGCGGCCCAGTACTTC. Residues: CASSSFKGRAAQYF. The genes are TRBV7-2 and TRBJ2-5, with a possible D match to TRBD1 (5 bases). CDR1 and CDR2 from the germline V gene are SGHTA and FQGNSA. The ends were cut back, 4 bases at V and 9 bases at J, with 18 bases in the middle. The CDR3 is 14 residues long.

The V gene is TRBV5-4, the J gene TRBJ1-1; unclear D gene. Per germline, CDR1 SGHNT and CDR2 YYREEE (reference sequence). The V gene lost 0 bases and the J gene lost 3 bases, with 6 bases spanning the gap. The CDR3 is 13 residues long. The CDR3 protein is CASSLVGDTEAFF. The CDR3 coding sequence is TGTGCCAGCAGCTTGGTAGGAGACACTGAAGCTTTCTTT.

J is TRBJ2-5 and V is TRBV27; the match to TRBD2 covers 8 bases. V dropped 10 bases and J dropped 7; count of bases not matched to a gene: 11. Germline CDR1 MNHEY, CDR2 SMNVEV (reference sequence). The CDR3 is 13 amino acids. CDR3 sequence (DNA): TGTGCCACCAGGGATAGCGGGGAAGCGACCCAGTACTTC. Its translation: CATRDSGEATQYF.